Below, one T cell receptor beta chain is given with its context. The specificity of this receptor is unknown. No much larger clone exists at a distance of one base, and base qualities are not known. The data were taken from a study of control samples from healthy donors and cancer patients (TCRdb year 2020). Library preparation employed the immunoSEQ multiplex PCR assay. Imported from immuneACCESS, the table was reduced by TCRdb to in-frame sequences with V and J called. These copies leave out some clones; in studies compared against another copy, an unresolved V gene accounts for under half, and the cause of the remainder is not known. This sample has 100,000 to 120,000 clones in its table, and approximately 87% of those were observed once. The top ten hold about 3.7% of the sample. V and J lose 4 bases and 0 bases, and a span of 15 bases separates them. The CDR3 numbers 17 residues from cysteine through phenylalanine. CDR3 DNA only is kept here, 51 bases in frame from base 1. The germline V gene encodes CDR1 SGHDN and CDR2 FVKESK.

The clonotype was recovered from a woman aged 55-69 years with lung cancer. The sample was PBMCs. The chain is assembled from TRBV14 and TRBJ1-4; no D gene call is confident. The nucleotide sequence is TGTGCCAGCAGCCCCGCTGGACCAAGTTCAACTAATGAAAAACTGTTTTTT. Its protein product is CASSPAGPSSTNEKLFF.